This T cell receptor (beta chain) was captured by sequencing in a study of OX40 agonist ivuxolimab in advanced cancers. Overall study context: Patients treated during dose escalation were battling hepatocellular carcinoma, melanoma, renal cell or head and neck cancer. Three patients showed partial responses: one hepatocellular carcinoma and two cutaneous melanoma cases. Treatment received earlier with anti-PD-1, anti-PD-L1 or anti-CTLA-4 agents was allowed, and over 35% had some.

V lost 4 bases and J lost 3; bases outside the gene matches: 2. This CDR3 is built from 13 residues. Germline assignment: CDR1 MNHNS and CDR2 SASEGT. Assay used: immunoSEQ multiplex PCR; TCRdb lists only in-frame clones, some missing. The data contain roughly 27,000 clones, 65% to 90% of them seen just once; the ten biggest clones take up almost 50%. Regarding this clone: Its antigen is undetermined. Different DNA sequences within this sample yield the same CDR3.

Study-level results: At 0.1 to 3.0 mg/kg and by week 6, clonal expansion occurred in CD4+ and CD8+ blood T cells.

The TCR sequence derives from an adult with an advanced solid tumor such as melanoma, head and neck, liver or kidney cancer. Sequenced material: CD4+ or CD8+ T cells sorted from blood, taken in a trial of the OX40 agonist ivuxolimab. This chain links TRBV6-1 with TRBJ2-7; 8 bases are a match to TRBD1. CDR3 nucleotide sequence: TGTGCCAGCAGTGGAACAGGGGGCTACGAGCAGTACTTC. Translation: CASSGTGGYEQYF.